This TCR beta chain was profiled in a study of cytomegalovirus exposure and HLA in healthy donors. Regarding the study as a whole: With DRB1 most and HLA-C fewest, TCR association rates differed between HLA loci in a later analysis. Most CMV-associated TCR beta chains appeared HLA-restricted in a later analysis.

V shed 6 bases, J shed 2 bases, and the junction held 7 bases outside the gene matches. The CDR3 runs to 16 residues. Germline loops: CDR1 SNHLY, CDR2 FYNNEI. Details on this clone: Its antigen remains unknown.

PCR amplification relied on 60 Vbeta primers (plus 13 Jbeta primers). Sequencing used immunoSEQ multiplex PCR; TCRdb keeps in-frame clones, though not all of them. The table includes roughly 200,000 clones, around 87% detected once. The donors, nominally healthy at sampling, likely had unrecorded immune exposures. The sequence came from a boy aged 2 to 10 in good health and CMV-seronegative. The chain uses TRBV2 and TRBJ1-3; 10 bases are shared with TRBD1. Sequencing was done on a sample of PBMCs. CDR3 residues: CASRVTGGAAGNTIYF. The CDR3, as DNA: TGTGCCAGCAGAGTGACAGGGGGCGCGGCTGGAAACACCATATATTTT.